This T cell receptor beta chain is drawn from a study of T cell repertoires in cytomegalovirus infection. V dropped 5 bases and J dropped 6 bases, with 9 bases sitting between them. This CDR3 spans 12 amino acids. Germline CDR1 is SGHTA and CDR2 is FQGNSA. This clonotype was recorded at least ten times. Its specificity is not known. TCRdb re-analysed the reads in MiXCR, keeping a single row per CDR3 protein. The repertoire holds under 150,000 distinct CDR3 sequences, with roughly a quarter as singletons. This receptor was identified in a human donor in good health (CMV status not recorded). Some clones in this sample may be carry-over from other donors' samples. This rearrangement joins TRBV7-2 to TRBJ2-3, with D perhaps matching TRBD1 (6 bases). The specimen was PBMCs, sequenced either directly or after in vitro stimulation (not recorded which). The CDR3 DNA follows: TGTGCCAGCAGCCAAACAGGGGATACGCAGTATTTT. This encodes CASSQTGDTQYF.